This record covers a single T cell receptor beta chain. This CDR3 comprises 13 residues. The germline V gene encodes CDR1 GTSNPN and CDR2 SVGIG (reference sequence). Trimming took 5 bases from V and 1 from J, leaving 10 bases between them. This entry comes from a study of blood T cell repertoires in COVID-19. Study-level background: COVID-19 samples, acute and convalescent, were from the United States, Italy and Spain. PBMCs, B-cell-depleted T cells, or T cells were the source of the cDNA or gDNA that made up the material.

Sequencing used immunoSEQ multiplex PCR; TCRdb keeps in-frame clones, though not all of them. The sample includes 27,000 or so clones, 85% to 90% of them seen just once. The TCR was taken from a human donor in a cohort sampled during active COVID-19. The material sequenced was peripheral blood. V usage is TRBV30 and J usage is TRBJ2-3, with D perhaps TRBD1 (5 bases). As DNA, the CDR3 is TGTGCCTGGGGACCCAGGGGCACAGATACGCAGTATTTT. The encoded protein is CAWGPRGTDTQYF.